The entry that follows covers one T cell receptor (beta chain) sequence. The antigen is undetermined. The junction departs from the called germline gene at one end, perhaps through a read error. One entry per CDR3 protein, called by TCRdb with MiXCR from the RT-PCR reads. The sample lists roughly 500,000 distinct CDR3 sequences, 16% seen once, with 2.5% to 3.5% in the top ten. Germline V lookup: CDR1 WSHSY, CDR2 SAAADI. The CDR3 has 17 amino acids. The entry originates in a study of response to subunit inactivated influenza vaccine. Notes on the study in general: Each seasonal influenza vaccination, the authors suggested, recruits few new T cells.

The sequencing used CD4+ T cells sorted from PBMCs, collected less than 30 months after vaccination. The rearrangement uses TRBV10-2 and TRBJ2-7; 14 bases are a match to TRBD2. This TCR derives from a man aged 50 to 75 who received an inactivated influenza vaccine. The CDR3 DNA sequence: TGCGCCAGCAGCCAATGGACTAGCGGGAGGAACTCCTACCAGCAGTACTTC. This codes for CASSQWTSGRNSYQQYF.